The present entry profiles one TCR beta chain with its context. Its antigen remains unidentified. This record belongs to a study of breast tumors, draining lymph nodes, adjacent tissues. TCRdb reanalysed the multiplex PCR reads using MiXCR and keeps one entry per CDR3 protein. The sample carries about 14,000 distinct CDR3 sequences, 50% to 70% recorded once. Whole-study findings and limits: Tumor TCR diversity was below lymph nodes but above nontumor tissue. Compared with basal-like, luminal-like tumors shared significantly more repertoire with nontumor tissue. Findings are consistent with lymph node origin and intratumoral expansion of most tumor T cells. The lymph node origin of tumor T cells was framed as consistent with a hypothesis, not demonstrated.

The germline CDR1 and CDR2 sequences are SGHTA and FQGTGA. The length of the CDR3 is 14 residues. V shed 5 bases and J shed 1 base, with 11 bases lying between them. The clonotype comes from a female donor with breast cancer. Some clones in this sample may be carry-over from other donors' samples. The V and J genes are TRBV7-3 and TRBJ2-5; D gene ambiguous. Sequencing input: tumor-adjacent breast tissue. CDR3 sequence (DNA): TGTGCCAGCAGCCCCCCCCGGGCCCAAGAGACCCAGTACTTC. Translation gives CASSPPRAQETQYF.